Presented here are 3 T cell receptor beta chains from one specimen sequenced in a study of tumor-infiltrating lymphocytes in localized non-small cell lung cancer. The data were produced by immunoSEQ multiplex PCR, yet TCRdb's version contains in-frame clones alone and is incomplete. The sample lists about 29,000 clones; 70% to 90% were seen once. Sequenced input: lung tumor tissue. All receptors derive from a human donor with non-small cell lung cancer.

This CDR3 reads CASSQDMGGGGEKLFF. The CDR3 bases are TGCGCCAGCAGCCAAGATATGGGCGGGGGCGGCGAAAAACTGTTTTTT. The genes are TRBV4-3 and TRBJ1-4; a weak D match, TRBD1 (6 bases). This CDR3 is 16 amino acids long. The V end was cut by 0 bases, the J end by 8 bases, with 16 bases between. Germline V gene sequence: CDR1 LGHNA, CDR2 YSLEER.

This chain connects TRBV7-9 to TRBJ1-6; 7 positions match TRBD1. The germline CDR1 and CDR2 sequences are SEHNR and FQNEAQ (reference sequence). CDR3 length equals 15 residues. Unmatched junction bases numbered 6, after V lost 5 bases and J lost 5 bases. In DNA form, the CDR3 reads TGTGCCAGCAGCCCCAGGGGGGGTGATAATTCACCCCTCCACTTT. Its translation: CASSPRGGDNSPLHF.

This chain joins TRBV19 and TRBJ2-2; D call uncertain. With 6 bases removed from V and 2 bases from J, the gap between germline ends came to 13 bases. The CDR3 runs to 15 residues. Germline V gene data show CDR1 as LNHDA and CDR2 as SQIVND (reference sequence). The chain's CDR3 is CASSTDTINTGELFF. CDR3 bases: TGTGCCAGTAGCACTGACACCATAAACACCGGGGAGCTGTTTTTT.